The TCR beta chain under discussion was sequenced for a study of T cell responses to AZD1222 COVID-19 vaccine. CDR1 and CDR2 (germline): GTSNPN, SVGIG (reference sequence). This CDR3 is 14 amino acids long. Trimming removed 2 bases from V and 7 bases from J; junction bases left unmatched: 10. Points on this clone: Its specificity is not known.

Study-wide results and caveats: CD4 TCRs covered the whole spike, strongest at regions 160-218 and 743-854.

The repertoire was sequenced with immunoSEQ multiplex PCR; TCRdb's copy has only in-frame clones and lacks some. The sample has 100,000 to 150,000 clones, approximately 85% seen once. The sequence was obtained from an adult who received the AZD1222 COVID-19 vaccine. This chain joins TRBV30 and TRBJ1-2; TRBD1 aligns across 7 bases. The sequenced sample was peripheral blood, obtained 28 days after the second AZD1222 dose. The CDR3 DNA sequence: TGTGCCTGGAGTCAGGGGGTCCGGGGGACTGGCTACACCTTC. Amino acids: CAWSQGVRGTGYTF.